Here is one T cell receptor (beta chain) with its context. Its antigen is as yet unknown. This CDR3 comprises 15 residues. The germline V gene has CDR1 MNHEY and CDR2 SMNVEV (reference sequence). The record originates from a study of monozygotic twins with inflammatory bowel disease. Study results and caveats: IBD patients, compared with healthy twins, shared fewer clonotypes with others (especially with disease activity). No one strong IBD-associated signal or clonotype was supported. Distinct T cell subtypes could not be told apart. Repertoire similarity was not found to differ between concordant and discordant twins, possibly from limited power.

From the 5' RACE reads, TCRdb lists one entry per CDR3 protein and no DNA. The record lists around 450,000 distinct CDR3 sequences, of which the ten most abundant hold approximately 2.4%. This chain connects TRBV27 to TRBJ1-5; TCRdb's D gene call, TRBD1, goes unchecked for lack of DNA. The sequence came from a human donor with ulcerative colitis or Crohn's disease, or a healthy co-twin of an affected twin (not recorded which). The material sequenced was blood. The CDR3 sequence is CASSFRQGIGQPQHF.